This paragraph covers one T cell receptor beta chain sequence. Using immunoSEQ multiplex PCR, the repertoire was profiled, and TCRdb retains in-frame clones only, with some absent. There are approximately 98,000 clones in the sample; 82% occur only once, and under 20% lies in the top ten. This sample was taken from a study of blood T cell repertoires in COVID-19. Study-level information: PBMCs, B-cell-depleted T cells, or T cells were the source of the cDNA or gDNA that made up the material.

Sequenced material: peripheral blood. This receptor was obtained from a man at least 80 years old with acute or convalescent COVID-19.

CDR3 loop: CASSVHPQDGEKLFF. In DNA, the CDR3 is TGTGCCAGCAGTGTCCATCCCCAGGATGGTGAAAAACTGTTTTTT. The V and J genes are TRBV6-2 or TRBV6-3 and TRBJ1-4; no clear D gene. In germline, CDR1 is MNHEY, CDR2 SVGEGT. The CDR3 runs to 15 residues. Trimming cost V 5 bases and J 7 bases, with 17 bases left between them.